These T cell receptor beta chains were read from a single sample in a study of T-cell reconstitution after alpha-beta-depleted transplantation in children. TCRdb processed the PCR reads anew with MiXCR; each CDR3 protein has one entry. This sample has about 400,000 distinct CDR3 sequences, with roughly 15% found just once. This material consisted of PBMCs, taken from the stem cell graft. These receptors were collected from a human donor who donated a stem cell graft to a child with Fanconi anemia. Each CDR3 is given with its conserved first and last residue. The D gene is left open where the match is weak. Part of the rows lack a size; the others show once, few, many or a class for expanded clones.

>TRBV7-2|TRBJ2-7|NA|NA
TGTGCCAGCAGCCTTTGGGACGACCGCTCCTACGAGCAGTACTTC
CASSLWDDRSYEQYF
>TRBV20-1|TRBJ2-5|NA|NA
TGCAGTGTCCAGAACGCGGGGCTAGAGACCCAGTACTTC
CSVQNAGLETQYF
>TRBV2|TRBJ2-3|NA|many
TGTGCCAGCAGGTCCGACTTGGGCCGGGTAGATACGCAGTATTTT
CASRSDLGRVDTQYF
>TRBV6-5|TRBJ1-2|NA|few
TGTGCCAGCAGTTTTTACTTGGGGGACGGCGGCTACACCTTC
CASSFYLGDGGYTF
>TRBV7-2|TRBJ2-5|TRBD2|many
TGTGCCAGCAGCTCCGGTCGGCGGGGGACCAGGAGAGAGACCCAGTACTTC
CASSSGRRGTRRETQYF
>TRBV20-1|TRBJ2-5|TRBD1|NA
TGCAGTGCTAGAGAGGACGTCACGGGACAGGGCTGGGAGACCCAGTACTTC
CSAREDVTGQGWETQYF
>TRBV28|TRBJ1-1|TRBD1|few
TGTGCCAGCAGTTCTCAGGGGGGCCTGAACACTGAAGCTTTCTTT
CASSSQGGLNTEAFF
>TRBV29-1|TRBJ1-2|TRBD1|few
TGCAGCGTTGGACAGGGGGATGGCTACACCTTC
CSVGQGDGYTF
>TRBV5-1|TRBJ2-5|NA|many
TGCGCCAGCAATCCAGGGCAAACCCAAGAGACCCAGTACTTC
CASNPGQTQETQYF
>TRBV7-9|TRBJ1-2|NA|once
TGTGCCAGCAGCGAGACAGACTCCCGCTATGGCTACCCCTTC
CASSETDSRYGYPF
>TRBV30|TRBJ2-1|NA|few
TGTGCCTGGAGTGTACAACAGGGTAACAATGAGCAGTTCTTC
CAWSVQQGNNEQFF
>TRBV29-1|TRBJ2-1|NA|many
TGCAGCGCCGATCGCAATAACAATGAGCAGTTCTTC
CSADRNNNEQFF
>TRBV12-3/TRBV12-4|TRBJ2-2|NA|NA
TGTGCCAGCAGTTCAGTGCCCGAGAACACCGGGGAGCTGTTTTTT
CASSSVPENTGELFF
>TRBV12-3/TRBV12-4|TRBJ1-5|NA|many
TGTGCCAGCAGTTTAACTCATCAGCCCCAGCATTTT
CASSLTHQPQHF
>TRBV6-2/TRBV6-3|TRBJ2-1|NA|NA
TGTGCCAGCAGAAGTAACCGGGACCGTTACAATGAGCAGTTCTTC
CASRSNRDRYNEQFF
>TRBV28|TRBJ1-5|NA|many
TGTGCCAGCAGTTTACCAGGGAGGAGCAATCAGCCCCAGCATTTT
CASSLPGRSNQPQHF
>TRBV6-2/TRBV6-3|TRBJ2-1|TRBD2|many
TGTGCCAGCAGTTCGACTAGCGGGCAGTTCTTC
CASSSTSGQFF
>TRBV20-1|TRBJ2-1|NA|few
TGCAGTGCTAGAGATGCAGGCGATGAGCAGTTCTTC
CSARDAGDEQFF
>TRBV5-8|TRBJ2-3|TRBD2|many
TGTGCCAGCAGCAACTGGGCTAGCGGAGATACGCAGTATTTT
CASSNWASGDTQYF
>TRBV10-3|TRBJ1-2|NA|few
TGTGCCATCAGTTACCGGGACGGCAAGTCCTATGGCTACACCTTC
CAISYRDGKSYGYTF
>TRBV12-3/TRBV12-4|TRBJ2-5|NA|few
TGTGCCAGCAGTTTTCTAGCCAGAGAGACCCAGTACTTC
CASSFLARETQYF
>TRBV5-1|TRBJ1-1|NA|many
TGCGCCAGCAGCTTGGGGGAACTGAACACTGAAGCTTTCTTT
CASSLGELNTEAFF
>TRBV18|TRBJ1-3|NA|NA
TGTGCCAGCTCACCATCGGGTCATACTGGAAACACCATATATTTT
CASSPSGHTGNTIYF